This TCR beta chain was captured by sequencing in a study of T cells in Graves' hyperthyroidism and ophthalmopathy. RNA transcripts were the template for amplifying TCR beta CDR3 regions. Carried out on the TCR CDR3, a first-round RT-PCR used the HTBI primer set. Each CDR3 protein gets one entry after TCRdb re-called the multiplex PCR reads with MiXCR. In the table there are over 350,000 distinct CDR3 sequences, over 11% of which are singletons. CDR1 is LGHNA, CDR2 YNFKEQ, per germline. This CDR3 has 17 amino acids. Unmatched junction bases numbered 5, after V lost 5 bases and J lost 1 base. The material sequenced was blood. This clonotype originated in a man over 45 with Graves' ophthalmopathy. The J gene is TRBJ2-1, the V gene TRBV4-2, with 13 bases that match TRBD2. The chain's CDR3 is CASSFRLAGGSYNEQFF. In DNA form, the CDR3 reads TGTGCCAGCAGCTTTCGACTAGCGGGGGGATCCTACAATGAGCAGTTCTTC.